This TCR beta chain was sequenced for a study of blood T cell repertoires in COVID-19. Original handling: Reference gene primer amplification gave estimated nucleated cell counts. Profiling relied on immunoSEQ multiplex PCR, and the TCRdb table lists in-frame clones only, not all of them. That table is the source of V, J and clone size, and D and trimming were worked out from the DNA. The data show 150,000 to 200,000 clones, with roughly 91% seen just once and 4% to 5.5% held by the top ten. The table lists this clone with a count of one. The sequence was obtained from a human donor in a cohort sampled during active COVID-19. Sequenced: peripheral blood.

Here the CDR3 reads CASSSEEPTSGNTIYF. CDR3 nucleotides: TGTGCCAGCAGCAGCGAGGAGCCGACTTCTGGAAACACCATATATTTT. The chain recombines TRBV3-1 (or the pseudogene TRBV3-2) with TRBJ1-3, with unresolved D. Per germline, CDR1 LGHDT and CDR2 YNNKEL (reference sequence). The CDR3 covers 16 residues. V dropped 5 bases and J dropped 1 base, with 15 bases sitting between them.